The present T cell receptor beta chain was sequenced within a study of T-cell memory formation after mild COVID-19. On the study more broadly: Clusters were largely donor specific.

The TCR alpha and TCR beta cDNA libraries, bearing sample barcodes and UMIs, were generated by 5'RACE using constant-segment primers. Via MiXCR, TCRdb re-called the 5' RACE reads, giving one row per CDR3 protein. In the table there are more than 350,000 distinct CDR3 sequences, over 20% of which are singletons. Overall study findings and caveats: Prior to infection, memory already included some responding clones, suggesting cross-reactive memory joined.

This clonotype was seen at least ten times. Its antigen is unidentified. CDR1 and CDR2 from the germline V gene are SGHNT and YYREEE (reference sequence). V lost 4 bases, J lost 7 bases, and 24 bases lay in between. There are 16 residues in the CDR3. The chain carries TRBV5-4 and TRBJ2-7; tentatively, D is TRBD2 (6 bases). The specimen was PBMCs or a T cell subset sorted from them (not recorded which). The sequence derives from an adult woman who had mild COVID-19 (a few samples of this study predate the infection). Cell type and time point are not known. The CDR3 nucleotides read TGTGCCAGCAGCCCCCCTGGGGCGGGGACGATTGAGGAGCAGTACTTC. Protein: CASSPPGAGTIEEQYF. The complete variable domain, with remaining parts taken from reference TRBV5-4 and TRBJ2-7, reads ETGVTQSPTHLIKTRGQQVTLRCSSQSGHNTVSWYQQALGQGPQFIFQYYREEENGRGNFPPRFSGLQFPNYSSELNVNALELDDSALYLCASSPPGAGTIEEQYFGPGTRLTVT.